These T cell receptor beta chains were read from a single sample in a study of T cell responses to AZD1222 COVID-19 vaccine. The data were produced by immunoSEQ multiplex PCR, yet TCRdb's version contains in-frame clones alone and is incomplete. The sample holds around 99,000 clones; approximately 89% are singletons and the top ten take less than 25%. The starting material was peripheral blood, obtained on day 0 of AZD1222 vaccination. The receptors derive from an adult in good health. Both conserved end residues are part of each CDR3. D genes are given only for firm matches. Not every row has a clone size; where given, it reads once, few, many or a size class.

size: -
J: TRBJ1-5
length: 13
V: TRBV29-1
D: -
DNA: TGCAGCGTTGGCCTGGGGAGCAATCAGCCCCAGCATTTT
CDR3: CSVGLGSNQPQHF

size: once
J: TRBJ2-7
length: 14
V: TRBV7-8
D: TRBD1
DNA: TGTGCCAGCAGCTCCGACAGGGGTTTGGGTGAGCAGTACTTC
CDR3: CASSSDRGLGEQYF

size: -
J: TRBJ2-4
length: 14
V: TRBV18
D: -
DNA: TGTGCCAGCTCACCAATCGAGACACAGGGCATTCAGTACTTC
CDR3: CASSPIETQGIQYF

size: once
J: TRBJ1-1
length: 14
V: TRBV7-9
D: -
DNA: TGTGCCAGCAGCTTAGGACAGCTGAACACTGAAGCTTTCTTT
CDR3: CASSLGQLNTEAFF

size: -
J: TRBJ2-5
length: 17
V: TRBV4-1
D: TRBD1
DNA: TGCGCCAGCAGCCAAGATCGCACGGACAGGGAGAGGGAGACCCAGTACTTC
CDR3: CASSQDRTDRERETQYF

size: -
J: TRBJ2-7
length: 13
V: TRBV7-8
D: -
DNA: TGTGCCAGCAGCTTAGCAGGGACAAACGAGCAGTACTTC
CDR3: CASSLAGTNEQYF

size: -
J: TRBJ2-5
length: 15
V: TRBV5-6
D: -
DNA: TGTGCCAGCAGCTTGGCCAGGGTAGGGGGAGAGACCCAGTACTTC
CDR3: CASSLARVGGETQYF

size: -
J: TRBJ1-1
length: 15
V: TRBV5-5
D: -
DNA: TGTGCCAGCAGCTCTTTGGGGGGGCAGGACACTGAAGCTTTCTTT
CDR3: CASSSLGGQDTEAFF

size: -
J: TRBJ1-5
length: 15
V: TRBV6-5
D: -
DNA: TGTGCCAGCCGCGCGCCAGGCCGTAGCAATCAGCCCCAGCATTTT
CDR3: CASRAPGRSNQPQHF

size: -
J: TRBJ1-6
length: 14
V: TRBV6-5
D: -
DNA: TGTGCCAGCCGCCCTCCGGCCCAAAATTCACCCCTCCACTTT
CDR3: CASRPPAQNSPLHF

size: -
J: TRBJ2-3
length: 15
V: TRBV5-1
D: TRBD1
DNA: TGCGCCAGCAAAAGGGGCCAGGGGGCGAGTAATACGCAGTATTTT
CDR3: CASKRGQGASNTQYF

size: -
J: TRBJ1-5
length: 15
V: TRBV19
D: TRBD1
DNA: TGTGCCAGTAGTCGAACAGGGGAAGGCAATCAGCCCCAGCATTTT
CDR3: CASSRTGEGNQPQHF

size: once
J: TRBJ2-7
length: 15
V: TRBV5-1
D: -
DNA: TGCGCCAGCAGCCTCTCGGCCAGGGGATCCAACGAGCAGTACTTC
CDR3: CASSLSARGSNEQYF

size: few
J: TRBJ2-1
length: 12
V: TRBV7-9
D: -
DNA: TGTGCCAGCAGCTTATCAGCCAATGAGCAGTTCTTC
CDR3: CASSLSANEQFF

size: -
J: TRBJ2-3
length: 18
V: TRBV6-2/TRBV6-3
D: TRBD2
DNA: TGTGCCAGCAGTAGGTCCGGGACTAGCGGGGGGTACCTGGATACGCAGTATTTT
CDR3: CASSRSGTSGGYLDTQYF

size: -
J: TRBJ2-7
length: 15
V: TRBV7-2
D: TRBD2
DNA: TGTGCCAGCAGCCCGGGACTAGCGGGGGTGAACGAGCAGTACTTC
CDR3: CASSPGLAGVNEQYF

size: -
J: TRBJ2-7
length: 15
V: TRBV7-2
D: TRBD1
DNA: TGTGCCAGCAGCTCCGCGACAGGGTCTACCTACGAGCAGTACTTC
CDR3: CASSSATGSTYEQYF

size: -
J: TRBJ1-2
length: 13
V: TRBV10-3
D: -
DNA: TGTGCTGCATCGGGACATCCTAACTATGGCTACACCTTC
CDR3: CAASGHPNYGYTF

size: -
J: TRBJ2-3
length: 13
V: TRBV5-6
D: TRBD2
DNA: TGTGCCAGCACCATTAGCGGGGCAGATACGCAGTATTTT
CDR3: CASTISGADTQYF

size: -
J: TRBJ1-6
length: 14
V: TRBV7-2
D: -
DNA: TGTGCCAGCAGCCCCAGGGCCTATAATTCACCCCTCCACTTT
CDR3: CASSPRAYNSPLHF

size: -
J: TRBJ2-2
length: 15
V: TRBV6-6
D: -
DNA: TGTGCCAGCAGTCAACAGTTAATGGGGGCCGGGGAGCTGTTTTTT
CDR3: CASSQQLMGAGELFF

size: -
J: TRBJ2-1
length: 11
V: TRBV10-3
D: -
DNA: TGTGCCATCAGTGCAATGTATGAGCAGTTCTTC
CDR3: CAISAMYEQFF

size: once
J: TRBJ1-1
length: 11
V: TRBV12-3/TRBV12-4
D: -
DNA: TGTGCCAGCAGTTTGGGCGCTGAAGCTTTCTTT
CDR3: CASSLGAEAFF

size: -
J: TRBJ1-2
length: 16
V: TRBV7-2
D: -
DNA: TGTGCCAGCAGCTTCCTGCCGCAAGGGGATAGATATGGCTACACCTTC
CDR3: CASSFLPQGDRYGYTF